The TCR beta chain described here comes from a study of CD8+CD57+ T cells in acquired aplastic anemia. Study as a whole: Sorted cells (CD4+ and CD8+) yielded DNA amounts that averaged about 2.9 ug.

Using genomic DNA as the template, TCR beta VDJ and CDR3 profiling was carried out. TCRdb re-called the reads with MiXCR, one entry per CDR3 protein. The sample carries roughly 170,000 distinct CDR3 sequences, about 50% recorded once. In germline, CDR1 is SQVTM, CDR2 ANQGSEA. The CDR3 covers 15 residues. With 4 bases clipped from V and 5 bases from J, the junction kept 10 bases outside the gene matches. Sequencing involved patients with CD8+CD57+ cell expansion previously shown by flow cytometry. The sample holds many counts of this clonotype. Sequenced material: sorted CD4+, CD8+, or CD8+CD57+ T cells (not recorded which) from PBMCs. The sequence was collected from a human donor with aplastic anemia. V and J are TRBV29-1 and TRBJ2-3; 9 bases map to TRBD2. CDR3 in DNA: TGCAGCGTTGTGGCCAGCGGGGGGTCGGTAGATACGCAGTATTTT. It translates to CSVVASGGSVDTQYF.